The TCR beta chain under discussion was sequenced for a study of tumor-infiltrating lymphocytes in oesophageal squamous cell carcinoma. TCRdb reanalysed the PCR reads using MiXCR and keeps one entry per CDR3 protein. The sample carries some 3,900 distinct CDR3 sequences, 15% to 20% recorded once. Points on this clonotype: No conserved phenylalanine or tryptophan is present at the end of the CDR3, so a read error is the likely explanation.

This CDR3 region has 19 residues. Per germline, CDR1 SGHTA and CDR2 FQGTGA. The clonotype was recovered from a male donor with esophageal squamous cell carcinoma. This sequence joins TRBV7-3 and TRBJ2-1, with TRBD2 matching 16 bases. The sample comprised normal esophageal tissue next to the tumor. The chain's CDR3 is CASSTSGGTSGGAWNVQFI. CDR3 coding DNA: TGTGCCAGCAGCACCTCCGGCGGGACTAGCGGGGGGGCGTGGAATGTGCAGTTCATC.